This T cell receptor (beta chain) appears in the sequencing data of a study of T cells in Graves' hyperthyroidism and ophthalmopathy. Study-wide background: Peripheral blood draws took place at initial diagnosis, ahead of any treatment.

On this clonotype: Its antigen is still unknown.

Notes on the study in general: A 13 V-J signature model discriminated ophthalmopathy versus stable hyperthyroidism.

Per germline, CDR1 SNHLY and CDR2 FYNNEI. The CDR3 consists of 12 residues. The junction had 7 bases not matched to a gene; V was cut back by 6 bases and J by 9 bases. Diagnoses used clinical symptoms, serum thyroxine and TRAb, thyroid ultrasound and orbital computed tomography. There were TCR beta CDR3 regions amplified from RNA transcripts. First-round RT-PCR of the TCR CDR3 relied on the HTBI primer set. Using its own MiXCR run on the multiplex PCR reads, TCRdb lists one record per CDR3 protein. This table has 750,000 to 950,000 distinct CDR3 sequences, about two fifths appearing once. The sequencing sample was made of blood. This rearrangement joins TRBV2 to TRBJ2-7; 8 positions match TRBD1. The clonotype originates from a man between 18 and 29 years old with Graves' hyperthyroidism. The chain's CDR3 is CASRDRGRGQYF. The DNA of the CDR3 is TGTGCCAGCAGAGACAGGGGAAGGGGGCAGTACTTC.